This T cell receptor (beta chain) originates from a study of blood T cell repertoires in COVID-19. TCRdb keeps only in-frame clones here, not all; method: immunoSEQ multiplex PCR. The top ten hold about 1% of the sample, which has fewer than 350,000 clones, over 75% seen once. V lost 6 bases, J lost 6 bases, and 5 bases lay in between. Germline values: CDR1 MNHEY, CDR2 SVGAGI. This CDR3 has 11 residues. V is TRBV6-5 and J is TRBJ1-4; a possible D gene is TRBD1 (5 bases). The clonotype comes from a woman in her 30s who had recovered from COVID-19. Sample: PBMCs or T cells enriched from blood (not recorded which). In nucleotides, the CDR3 is TGTGCCAGCAGGACAGATGAAAAACTGTTTTTT. Its translation is CASRTDEKLFF.